These 11 T cell receptor beta chains came from one sample sequenced in a study of blood T cell repertoires in COVID-19. The table came from immunoSEQ multiplex PCR; TCRdb's copy has only in-frame clones and leaves some out. The sample gives fewer than 250,000 clones, roughly 82% of which show up once; approximately 4.5% is in the top ten. The sequenced material came from peripheral blood. These receptors originate from a woman in her 70s with acute or convalescent COVID-19.

The CDR3 loop is CASSLDRAGGGYTF. The CDR3 DNA sequence: TGTGCCAGCAGCTTAGATCGGGCAGGGGGAGGCTACACCTTC. The V and J genes are TRBV11-2 and TRBJ1-2; 7 positions agree with TRBD1. CDR1 is SGHAT and CDR2 is FQNNGV in the germline V gene. Unmatched junction bases numbered 6, after V lost 0 bases and J lost 8 bases. This CDR3 is 14 amino acids long.

The J gene is TRBJ2-1, the V gene TRBV6-2 or TRBV6-3; D unresolved. V was trimmed by 6 bases and J by 7 bases, leaving 10 bases between them. Germline V gene lookup returns CDR1 MNHEY and CDR2 SVGEGT. The CDR3 totals 12 residues. The CDR3 region has the DNA TGTGCCAGCAGCCCATACCTAAATGAGCAGTTCTTC. Encoded protein: CASSPYLNEQFF.

The chain carries TRBV19 and TRBJ1-5; TRBD1 agrees at 8 bases. CDR3 size: 17 residues. The germline V gene has CDR1 LNHDA and CDR2 SQIVND (reference sequence). V lost 0 bases and J lost 4; bases outside the gene matches: 8. CDR3 DNA sequence: TGTGCCAGTAGTATAGATCAATTAGACAGGGGTAATCAGCCCCAGCATTTT. Amino acid sequence: CASSIDQLDRGNQPQHF.

This chain joins TRBV5-1 and TRBJ2-7, with 8 bases matching TRBD1. The CDR3 spans 14 residues. V was clipped by 3 bases and J by 1 base; unmatched bases: 3. CDR1 and CDR2 from the germline V gene are SGHRS and YFSETQ. The CDR3 sequence is CASSSNRGSYEQYF. The DNA of the CDR3 is TGCGCCAGCAGCTCTAACAGGGGGTCCTACGAGCAGTACTTC.

The gene calls are TRBV19 and TRBJ1-3; possibly TRBD1 for D (6 bases). The germline CDR1 and CDR2 sequences are LNHDA and SQIVND (reference sequence). The CDR3 totals 16 residues. Deletions cut 7 bases from V and 0 bases from J, with 16 bases between. CDR3 sequence reads: CASIQSGTPSGNTIYF. As DNA, the CDR3 is TGTGCCAGTATCCAATCCGGGACACCCTCTGGAAACACCATATATTTT.

The chain recombines TRBV27 with TRBJ2-2, with a tentative D call TRBD1 (7 bases). Looked up from germline, CDR1 is MNHEY and CDR2 is SMNVEV (reference sequence). Trimming removed 9 bases at V and 0 bases at J, with 11 bases between. The CDR3 contains 14 residues. The CDR3 sequence: CASSGGTNTGELFF. The CDR3 nucleotides read TGTGCCAGTTCAGGGGGGACGAACACCGGGGAGCTGTTTTTT.

This chain uses TRBV5-6 with TRBJ2-7, with a weak D call TRBD2 (5 bases). V shed 3 bases and J shed 1 base, with 11 bases lying between them. The CDR3 is 14 residues long. Germline CDR1 reads SGHDT; CDR2 reads YYEEEE. The DNA for the CDR3 is TGTGCCAGCAGCTCAGCGGACCGGTCCTACGAGCAGTACTTC. This sequence encodes CASSSADRSYEQYF.

In this sample, this clone turned up once. The chain employs TRBV20-1 and TRBJ1-1; 8 nucleotides match TRBD1. The germline V gene encodes CDR1 DFQATT and CDR2 SNEGSKA (reference sequence). The CDR3 is made up of 11 amino acids. Trimming removed 3 bases from V and 11 bases from J; junction bases left unmatched: 5. The CDR3 nucleotides read TGCAGTGCTAGTATCAGGGGGCAGGCTTTCTTT. Residues: CSASIRGQAFF.

This rearrangement joins TRBV14 to TRBJ2-5; D uncertain. The CDR3 runs to 13 residues. Germline CDR1 SGHDN, CDR2 FVKESK. With 3 bases removed from V and 2 bases from J, the gap between germline ends came to 7 bases. Written as DNA, the CDR3 is TGTGCCAGCAGCCACCTCCTACAAGAGACCCAGTACTTC. Amino acids: CASSHLLQETQYF.

This chain connects TRBV27 to TRBJ1-6, with 10 bases fitting TRBD1. The germline V gene has CDR1 MNHEY and CDR2 SMNVEV (reference sequence). The CDR3 is made up of 14 amino acids. With 6 bases clipped from V and 11 bases from J, the junction kept 7 bases outside the gene matches. The CDR3 protein is CASSPRQGAPPLHF. CDR3 in DNA: TGTGCCAGCAGCCCCAGACAGGGGGCTCCACCCCTCCACTTT.

The table lists this clone with a few counts. The V and J genes are TRBV5-1 and TRBJ2-7; 7 nucleotides agree with TRBD1. The V gene's germline CDR1 is SGHRS and CDR2 YFSETQ. CDR3 length: 16 residues. The ends lost 4 bases at V and 2 bases at J; junction bases unmatched: 12. CDR3 sequence reads: CASSAFLAGQAYEQYF. CDR3 sequence (DNA): TGCGCCAGCAGCGCGTTCTTAGCCGGACAGGCCTACGAGCAGTACTTC.